This T cell receptor (beta chain) was found in a study of vaccination and CD4 T cells after COVID-19. Concerning this clonotype: Its antigen remains unknown.

Treatment defined: roughly nine-day PBMC culture with coronavirus spike peptide pools or control peptides (ViraFEST assay). Cultured CD4+ T cells had their DNA profiled by the Oncomine TCR Beta short-read assay. Using the QIAamp micro DNA kit, genomic DNA was extracted from the CD4+ T cells that had been cultured. One entry per CDR3 protein results from TCRdb running MiXCR on the PCR reads. The sample shows about 2,800 distinct CDR3 sequences, under 90% of them seen only once. The germline V gene has CDR1 MNHEY and CDR2 SVGEGT. Trimming removed 5 bases from V and 0 bases from J, with 10 bases in between. This CDR3 is 14 amino acids long.

The receptor was isolated from a human donor who had recovered from COVID-19. Sequencing was carried out using CD4+ T cells from blood, cultured in vitro. The chain couples TRBV6-2 or TRBV6-3 to TRBJ1-1; weak D call: TRBD1 (6 bases). The CDR3 nucleotides are TGTGCCAGCAGTGCGACAGGACTGAACACTGAAGCTTTCTTT. It encodes CASSATGLNTEAFF.